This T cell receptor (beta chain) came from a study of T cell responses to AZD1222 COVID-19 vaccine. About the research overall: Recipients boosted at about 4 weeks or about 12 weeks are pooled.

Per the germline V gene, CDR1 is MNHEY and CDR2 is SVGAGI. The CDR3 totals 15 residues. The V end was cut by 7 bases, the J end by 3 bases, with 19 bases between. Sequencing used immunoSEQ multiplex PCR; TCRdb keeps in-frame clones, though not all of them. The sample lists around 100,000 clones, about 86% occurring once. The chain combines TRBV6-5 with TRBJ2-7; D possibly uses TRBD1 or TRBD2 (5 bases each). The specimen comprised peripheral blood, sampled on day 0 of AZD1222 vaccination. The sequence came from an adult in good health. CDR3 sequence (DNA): TGTGCCAGCACCACGCGAGAGGGGTCAGGCTACGAGCAGTACTTC. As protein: CASTTREGSGYEQYF.